Listed below are T cell receptor beta chains from one sample, sequenced in a study of human T cells and chemical hapten exposure. In TCRdb, the RACE reads were re-called with MiXCR into one record per CDR3 protein. The table lists 85,000 to 95,000 distinct CDR3 sequences, approximately 9% of them singletons. Sequenced input: whole blood. These receptors came from a female donor in good health. Some clones in this sample may be carry-over from other donors' samples. CDR3s include the opening cysteine and the closing phenylalanine or tryptophan. A D gene is named only where the DNA matches it firmly. The size field is filled for only some rows; it gives once, few, many or a size class.

v_gene	j_gene	d_gene	abundance	CDR3aa	CDR3nt
TRBV12-3/TRBV12-4	TRBJ2-3	-	-	CASNGGRIDTQYF	TGTGCCAGCAACGGGGGGCGCATAGATACGCAGTATTTT
TRBV27	TRBJ1-1	TRBD1	once	CASSLQDRVTEAFF	TGTGCCAGCAGTCTTCAGGACAGGGTCACTGAAGCTTTCTTT
TRBV7-9	TRBJ2-2	-	few	CASSLVGVHTGELFF	TGTGCCAGCAGCTTAGTAGGAGTTCACACCGGGGAGCTGTTTTTT
TRBV20-1	TRBJ2-5	TRBD1	-	CSAYLQGEETQYF	TGCAGTGCCTATTTACAGGGGGAAGAGACCCAGTACTTC
TRBV20-1	TRBJ1-1	-	few	CSAREGPNTEAFF	TGCAGTGCTAGAGAAGGCCCGAACACTGAAGCTTTCTTT
TRBV30	TRBJ1-1	-	-	CAWSDGWIERNTEAFF	TGTGCCTGGAGTGACGGCTGGATTGAGCGGAACACTGAAGCTTTCTTT
TRBV25-1	TRBJ2-3	-	few	CASSESRGTDTQYF	TGTGCCAGCAGTGAATCCAGAGGCACAGATACGCAGTATTTT
TRBV3-1	TRBJ1-6	-	many	CASSPVQGNSPLHF	TGTGCCAGCAGCCCGGTACAGGGAAATTCACCCCTCCACTTT
TRBV7-9	TRBJ2-2	-	many	CASSPTDNYGELFF	TGTGCCAGCAGCCCGACAGATAATTACGGGGAGCTGTTTTTT
TRBV28	TRBJ1-5	TRBD1	few	CASSFGAGAGGRNQPQHF	TGTGCCAGCAGTTTTGGGGCAGGGGCAGGGGGCCGCAATCAGCCCCAGCATTTT
TRBV28	TRBJ1-2	TRBD1	-	CASSSLGFVGTEKDYGYTF	TGTGCCAGCAGTTCATTAGGCTTTGTAGGGACAGAGAAAGACTATGGCTACACCTTC
TRBV10-3	TRBJ1-4	-	-	CAISEGAANEKLFF	TGTGCCATCAGTGAGGGGGCAGCTAATGAAAAACTGTTTTTT
TRBV20-1	TRBJ2-7	TRBD2	once	CSASLSGRAGEQYF	TGCAGTGCTAGTCTCAGCGGGAGGGCCGGCGAGCAGTACTTC
TRBV5-1	TRBJ2-1	TRBD2	few	CASRKSGRANEQFF	TGCGCCAGCAGAAAAAGCGGGAGGGCCAATGAGCAGTTCTTC
TRBV7-2	TRBJ2-7	TRBD2	many	CASSLSGTSDYEQYF	TGTGCCAGCAGCTTGTCGGGGACTAGCGATTACGAGCAGTACTTC
TRBV12-3/TRBV12-4	TRBJ2-3	-	few	CASSSETLITDTQYF	TGTGCCAGCAGTTCAGAGACCCTCATCACAGATACGCAGTATTTT
TRBV12-3/TRBV12-4	TRBJ2-1	TRBD2	-	CASSWASGSYNEQFF	TGTGCCAGCAGTTGGGCTAGCGGTTCTTACAATGAGCAGTTCTTC
TRBV5-6	TRBJ2-3	TRBD2	many	CASSLGASGYTDTQYF	TGTGCCAGCAGCCTAGGAGCTAGCGGATACACAGATACGCAGTATTTT
TRBV29-1	TRBJ1-2	-	-	CSVGGPLDGYTF	TGCAGCGTTGGGGGCCCTCTAGATGGCTACACCTTC
TRBV3-1	TRBJ2-7	-	few	CASSLRNEQYF	TGTGCCAGCAGCCTTAGGAACGAGCAGTACTTC
TRBV5-6	TRBJ2-3	TRBD1	-	CASSRTGQGSTDTQYF	TGTGCCAGCTCCCGAACGGGACAGGGCAGCACAGATACGCAGTATTTT
TRBV20-1	TRBJ2-3	TRBD1	many	CSARDLQGVADTQYF	TGCAGTGCTAGAGATCTACAGGGGGTCGCAGATACGCAGTATTTT
TRBV7-2	TRBJ2-3	-	many	CASTRGGARGGTDTQYF	TGTGCCAGCACCCGAGGGGGGGCTCGGGGAGGCACAGATACGCAGTATTTT
TRBV20-1	TRBJ2-3	TRBD2	few	CSARPQALAGVHTQYF	TGCAGTGCTAGACCCCAGGCTCTAGCGGGTGTCCATACGCAGTATTTT
TRBV11-2	TRBJ2-1	-	few	CATRQLNEQFF	TGTGCCACCAGACAGCTCAATGAGCAGTTCTTC
TRBV4-1	TRBJ1-2	-	-	CASSQEGRAWGTSYGYTF	TGCGCCAGCAGCCAAGAGGGGAGGGCTTGGGGCACCAGCTATGGCTACACCTTC
TRBV20-1	TRBJ2-2	-	few	CSARGLGALGGELFF	TGCAGTGCTAGAGGCCTGGGGGCCTTGGGCGGGGAGCTGTTTTTT
TRBV27	TRBJ2-3	-	many	CASSSLGADTQYF	TGTGCCAGCAGTTCTCTGGGGGCAGATACGCAGTATTTT
TRBV3-1	TRBJ1-3	-	few	CASRLNRDTGNTIYF	TGTGCCAGCAGACTTAACCGGGACACGGGAAACACCATATATTTT
TRBV5-6	TRBJ2-1	-	-	CASSLRRTATSEQFF	TGTGCCAGCAGCTTGCGGAGGACGGCTACAAGTGAGCAGTTCTTC
TRBV5-1	TRBJ2-3	TRBD1	-	CASSLVARGRADTQYF	TGCGCCAGCAGCTTGGTAGCCAGGGGGCGAGCAGATACGCAGTATTTT
TRBV6-5	TRBJ2-5	-	few	CASSYSPLGETQYF	TGTGCCAGCAGTTACTCTCCTCTAGGGGAGACCCAGTACTTC
TRBV11-2	TRBJ1-4	-	few	CASSLGGFNEKLFF	TGTGCCAGCAGCTTAGGCGGCTTTAATGAAAAACTGTTTTTT
TRBV6-4	TRBJ2-6	-	-	CASSDSSEGANVLTF	TGTGCCAGCAGTGACTCGTCGGAGGGGGCCAACGTCCTGACTTTC
TRBV3-1	TRBJ2-4	TRBD2	few	CASSQDRLAGGNIQYF	TGTGCCAGCAGCCAAGATCGGCTAGCGGGAGGAAACATTCAGTACTTC
TRBV29-1	TRBJ2-7	TRBD1	-	CSVGQGFPYEQYF	TGCAGCGTGGGACAGGGGTTCCCCTACGAGCAGTACTTC
TRBV27	TRBJ2-5	TRBD2	few	CASSLFGGMYQETQYF	TGTGCCAGCAGTTTATTCGGGGGGATGTACCAAGAGACCCAGTACTTC
TRBV5-6	TRBJ2-7	-	-	CASSLRDKQYF	TGTGCCAGCAGCTTGAGGGACAAGCAGTACTTC
TRBV4-1	TRBJ1-5	-	many	CASSQDHPSGVNQPQHF	TGCGCCAGCAGCCAAGATCATCCTTCAGGAGTCAATCAGCCCCAGCATTTT
TRBV14	TRBJ1-2	-	few	CASSQRQEFNYGYTF	TGTGCCAGCAGCCAAAGACAGGAGTTTAACTATGGCTACACCTTC
TRBV20-1	TRBJ2-7	-	many	CSARTTSYEQYF	TGCAGTGCGAGGACTACCTCCTACGAGCAGTACTTC
TRBV12-3/TRBV12-4	TRBJ2-7	-	many	CASGFRVEQYF	TGTGCCAGCGGGTTCAGGGTGGAGCAGTACTTC
TRBV3-1	TRBJ2-1	TRBD2	few	CASSQDLQRGNEQFF	TGTGCCAGCAGCCAAGATCTTCAGCGGGGAAATGAGCAGTTCTTC
TRBV7-9	TRBJ2-6	-	-	CASSLVYRAVGSGANVLTF	TGTGCCAGCAGCTTAGTTTACAGGGCCGTCGGCTCTGGGGCCAACGTCCTGACTTTC
TRBV12-3/TRBV12-4	TRBJ1-1	-	few	CASRGGALVTEAFF	TGTGCCAGCAGGGGGGGAGCCTTGGTCACTGAAGCTTTCTTT
TRBV6-2/TRBV6-3	TRBJ2-7	TRBD2	few	CASRPLAGGRYEQYF	TGTGCCAGCAGACCACTAGCGGGAGGACGGTACGAGCAGTACTTC
TRBV10-3	TRBJ1-4	-	many	CAISEGPAGEEKLFF	TGTGCCATCAGTGAAGGGCCAGCCGGCGAGGAAAAACTGTTTTTT
TRBV21-1	TRBJ2-2	-	few	CASMDRQGAPSLELFF	TGTGCCAGCATGGATAGACAGGGGGCCCCTTCCTTGGAGCTGTTTTTT
TRBV27	TRBJ1-1	-	-	CASSPPGGKPEAFF	TGTGCCAGCAGCCCCCCCGGAGGCAAACCTGAAGCTTTCTTT
TRBV5-5	TRBJ2-7	TRBD2	few	CASSSSGIFQAEQYF	TGTGCCAGCAGCTCGAGCGGGATTTTCCAGGCCGAGCAGTACTTC
TRBV12-3/TRBV12-4	TRBJ2-3	-	-	CASSFLGPQGDTQYF	TGTGCCAGCAGTTTTCTTGGGCCGCAGGGAGATACGCAGTATTTT
TRBV5-1	TRBJ2-5	TRBD1	-	CASSAGTEQETQYF	TGCGCCAGCAGCGCCGGGACAGAACAAGAGACCCAGTACTTC